The present T cell receptor beta chain was sequenced within a study of cytomegalovirus exposure and HLA in healthy donors. Primers: 60 Vbeta forward and 13 Jbeta reverse. Assay used: immunoSEQ multiplex PCR; TCRdb lists only in-frame clones, some missing. The table shows some 90,000 clones, with over 60% occurring only once. Only one count was recorded for this clone. Trimming took off 4 bases at V and 10 bases at J, with 14 bases between the two ends. CDR3 size: 14 residues. From germline, CDR1 is MNHEY and CDR2 SMNVEV (reference sequence). The sequenced sample consisted of PBMCs. The sequence was obtained from a boy aged 5-17 years in good health and CMV-seropositive. The rearrangement uses TRBV27 and TRBJ1-6; the D gene is possibly TRBD1 (5 bases). The CDR3: CASSSPRGGSPLHF. CDR3 sequence (DNA): TGTGCCAGCAGTTCCCCAAGGGGAGGATCACCCCTCCACTTT.